The rows below give T cell receptor beta chains drawn from one sample of a study of cytomegalovirus exposure and HLA in healthy donors. The repertoire was sequenced with immunoSEQ multiplex PCR; TCRdb's copy has only in-frame clones and lacks some. This table has about 280,000 clones, about 86% appearing once. Sequencing input: PBMCs. The receptors come from a woman between 18 and 29 years old in good health and CMV-seronegative. CDR3s include the opening cysteine and the closing phenylalanine or tryptophan. The order of the fields is D gene, V gene, J gene, clone size, CDR3 protein, CDR3 DNA. D genes are given only for firm matches. Clone size is not always given. Where it is, it says once, few, many or a class for expanded clones.

D: TRBD2
V: TRBV6-1
J: TRBJ2-3
size: -
CDR3: CASSDGTSGLTYTQYF
DNA: TGTGCCAGCAGTGATGGGACTAGCGGGCTCACATATACGCAGTATTTT

D: -
V: TRBV27
J: TRBJ1-5
size: -
CDR3: CASSLSGNRYSNQPQHF
DNA: TGTGCCAGCAGTTTGTCGGGGAATCGGTATAGCAATCAGCCCCAGCATTTT

D: -
V: TRBV2
J: TRBJ1-1
size: -
CDR3: CASSAGGGNTEAFF
DNA: TGTGCCAGCAGTGCTGGGGGCGGGAACACTGAAGCTTTCTTT

D: -
V: TRBV10-3
J: TRBJ1-2
size: -
CDR3: CAIKSTGSNYGYTF
DNA: TGTGCCATCAAGAGTACAGGGTCTAACTATGGCTACACCTTC

D: TRBD2
V: TRBV9
J: TRBJ2-7
size: -
CDR3: CASSVGLAGILTAPYEQYF
DNA: TGTGCCAGCAGCGTAGGACTAGCGGGGATTTTAACCGCTCCCTACGAGCAGTACTTC

D: -
V: TRBV7-2
J: TRBJ2-7
size: -
CDR3: CASNLGPGHPYF
DNA: TGTGCCAGCAATCTAGGACCGGGACACCCTTACTTC

D: TRBD1
V: TRBV9
J: TRBJ1-1
size: -
CDR3: CASSAGQVYWTEAFF
DNA: TGTGCCAGCAGCGCTGGACAGGTTTATTGGACTGAAGCTTTCTTT

D: TRBD2
V: TRBV5-4
J: TRBJ2-7
size: -
CDR3: CATQLGGSYEQYF
DNA: TGTGCCACCCAACTCGGGGGGTCCTACGAGCAGTACTTC

D: -
V: TRBV11-3
J: TRBJ1-5
size: -
CDR3: CASSLGEGQPQHF
DNA: TGTGCCAGCAGCTTAGGTGAGGGTCAGCCCCAGCATTTT

D: TRBD2
V: TRBV6-6
J: TRBJ2-5
size: once
CDR3: CASMTGGQETQYF
DNA: TGTGCCAGCATGACGGGGGGCCAAGAGACCCAGTACTTC

D: -
V: TRBV6-4
J: TRBJ1-2
size: few
CDR3: CASSEGRSYGYTF
DNA: TGTGCCAGCAGTGAAGGCAGGTCCTATGGCTACACCTTC

D: TRBD2
V: TRBV7-8
J: TRBJ2-3
size: -
CDR3: CASSPRRTSVDETDTQYF
DNA: TGTGCCAGCAGCCCCCGGCGGACTAGCGTCGATGAAACAGATACGCAGTATTTT

D: TRBD1
V: TRBV4-2
J: TRBJ2-7
size: -
CDR3: CASSPDPGQNGIANYEQYF
DNA: TGTGCCAGCAGCCCGGATCCGGGACAGAACGGAATAGCAAACTACGAGCAGTACTTC

D: -
V: TRBV7-9
J: TRBJ2-3
size: -
CDR3: CASSSPTWGVTQYF
DNA: TGTGCCAGCAGCTCACCCACGTGGGGGGTTACGCAGTATTTT

D: TRBD1
V: TRBV2
J: TRBJ2-5
size: -
CDR3: CASSEARGQGETQYF
DNA: TGTGCCAGCAGTGAAGCGAGGGGGCAGGGAGAGACCCAGTACTTC

D: -
V: TRBV5-6
J: TRBJ2-2
size: -
CDR3: CASRHTGSGELFF
DNA: TGTGCCAGCAGACATACAGGGTCCGGGGAGCTGTTTTTT

D: TRBD1
V: TRBV29-1
J: TRBJ1-1
size: -
CDR3: CSVEKETGTEAFF
DNA: TGCAGCGTAGAAAAAGAGACAGGGACTGAAGCTTTCTTT

D: TRBD1
V: TRBV19
J: TRBJ1-5
size: -
CDR3: CASIRTGGEKQPQHF
DNA: TGTGCCAGTATTAGGACAGGGGGCGAGAAACAGCCCCAGCATTTT

D: -
V: TRBV10-3
J: TRBJ1-3
size: -
CDR3: CATQVEGGNTIYF
DNA: TGTGCCACCCAGGTCGAGGGAGGAAACACCATATATTTT

D: TRBD1
V: TRBV27
J: TRBJ1-1
size: -
CDR3: CASGQGITEAFF
DNA: TGTGCCAGCGGACAGGGGATCACTGAAGCTTTCTTT

D: -
V: TRBV6-5
J: TRBJ1-2
size: -
CDR3: CASRGDSLYGYTF
DNA: TGTGCCAGCAGGGGCGACAGTCTATATGGCTACACCTTC

D: -
V: TRBV5-1
J: TRBJ1-2
size: once
CDR3: CASSPGNYGYTF
DNA: TGCGCCAGCAGCCCAGGGAACTATGGCTACACCTTC

D: -
V: TRBV5-4
J: TRBJ2-5
size: -
CDR3: CASSLKTAQETQYF
DNA: TGTGCCAGCAGCTTGAAGACAGCCCAGGAGACCCAGTACTTC

D: -
V: TRBV18
J: TRBJ2-2
size: -
CDR3: CASSPPQGGDGELFF
DNA: TGTGCCAGCTCACCACCTCAGGGAGGAGACGGGGAGCTGTTTTTT

D: -
V: TRBV6-5
J: TRBJ2-5
size: few
CDR3: CASSYSWGRSETQYF
DNA: TGTGCCAGCAGTTACTCTTGGGGGAGGTCAGAGACCCAGTACTTC

D: TRBD1
V: TRBV7-9
J: TRBJ2-5
size: -
CDR3: CASSRQGLPLQETQYF
DNA: TGTGCCAGCAGCCGACAGGGCCTACCCCTACAAGAGACCCAGTACTTC

D: -
V: TRBV4-3
J: TRBJ1-1
size: -
CDR3: CASSQVQGWATEAFF
DNA: TGCGCCAGCAGCCAAGTGCAGGGGTGGGCCACTGAAGCTTTCTTT

D: -
V: TRBV30
J: TRBJ1-1
size: -
CDR3: CAWSVEGLTEAFF
DNA: TGTGCCTGGAGTGTAGAGGGCCTCACTGAAGCTTTCTTT

D: -
V: TRBV5-1
J: TRBJ2-6
size: -
CDR3: CASSSIPPGSGANVLTF
DNA: TGCGCCAGCAGCTCGATCCCCCCGGGTTCTGGGGCCAACGTCCTGACTTTC

D: -
V: TRBV6-5
J: TRBJ1-5
size: -
CDR3: CASRPTANSNQPQHF
DNA: TGTGCCAGCAGGCCGACAGCGAATAGCAATCAGCCCCAGCATTTT

D: -
V: TRBV5-4
J: TRBJ2-5
size: -
CDR3: CASSLNSGEETQYF
DNA: TGTGCCAGCAGCTTGAATAGCGGCGAAGAGACCCAGTACTTC

D: TRBD1
V: TRBV20-1
J: TRBJ1-2
size: -
CDR3: CSASRGPGYTF
DNA: TGCAGTGCGAGTAGGGGGCCGGGCTACACCTTC

D: TRBD2
V: TRBV4-1
J: TRBJ2-3
size: -
CDR3: CASTLKRLADSVYPTDTQYF
DNA: TGCGCCAGCACCCTCAAGCGGCTAGCGGATAGCGTATACCCCACAGATACGCAGTATTTT

D: -
V: TRBV27
J: TRBJ1-2
size: -
CDR3: CASSLMRGFGGYTF
DNA: TGTGCCAGCAGTTTAATGCGGGGTTTTGGCGGCTACACCTTC

D: -
V: TRBV5-1
J: TRBJ2-7
size: -
CDR3: CASSLVGPVYEQYF
DNA: TGCGCCAGCAGCTTGGTGGGGCCAGTCTACGAGCAGTACTTC

D: TRBD1
V: TRBV5-4
J: TRBJ1-1
size: once
CDR3: CASSPDREPTEAFF
DNA: TGTGCCAGCAGCCCGGACAGGGAACCAACTGAAGCTTTCTTT

D: -
V: TRBV2
J: TRBJ2-5
size: -
CDR3: CASSDRPRETQYF
DNA: TGTGCCAGCAGTGACCGACCGAGGGAGACCCAGTACTTC

D: -
V: TRBV7-3
J: TRBJ2-1
size: many
CDR3: CASSPQGGEQFF
DNA: TGTGCCAGCAGCCCTCAGGGGGGTGAGCAGTTCTTC

D: TRBD2
V: TRBV9
J: TRBJ2-7
size: -
CDR3: CASSVDGSGDTYEQYF
DNA: TGTGCCAGCAGCGTAGATGGTAGCGGGGATACCTACGAGCAGTACTTC

D: TRBD2
V: TRBV27
J: TRBJ2-1
size: -
CDR3: CASSLTSGTSGYNEQFF
DNA: TGTGCCAGCAGTCTGACCTCGGGGACTAGCGGCTACAATGAGCAGTTCTTC

D: -
V: TRBV7-2
J: TRBJ1-2
size: few
CDR3: CASSLAHRAGYTF
DNA: TGTGCCAGCAGCTTAGCCCACAGGGCTGGCTACACCTTC

D: -
V: TRBV6-5
J: TRBJ2-7
size: -
CDR3: CASSYSSVAYEQYF
DNA: TGTGCCAGCAGTTACTCCTCGGTGGCCTACGAGCAGTACTTC

D: -
V: TRBV6-5
J: TRBJ2-1
size: -
CDR3: CASSSGVFSQFF
DNA: TGTGCCAGCAGTTCGGGGGTCTTCTCGCAGTTCTTC

D: TRBD1
V: TRBV11-3
J: TRBJ2-7
size: -
CDR3: CASSLAGTGIYEQYF
DNA: TGTGCCAGCAGCTTAGCTGGGACAGGGATTTACGAGCAGTACTTC

D: TRBD2
V: TRBV6-6
J: TRBJ2-1
size: once
CDR3: CASTPAGVYNEQFF
DNA: TGTGCCAGCACCCCGGCGGGGGTATACAATGAGCAGTTCTTC

D: -
V: TRBV29-1
J: TRBJ1-1
size: -
CDR3: CSINLSPGGTEAFF
DNA: TGCAGCATTAACCTTAGCCCGGGGGGCACTGAAGCTTTCTTT

D: TRBD2
V: TRBV2
J: TRBJ2-7
size: many
CDR3: CASRPGLAGYEQYF
DNA: TGTGCCAGCAGGCCGGGACTAGCGGGCTACGAGCAGTACTTC

D: -
V: TRBV5-1
J: TRBJ2-7
size: -
CDR3: CASSLAGARTSYEQYF
DNA: TGCGCCAGCAGCTTGGCCGGTGCGCGGACTTCCTACGAGCAGTACTTC

D: TRBD1
V: TRBV2
J: TRBJ1-4
size: -
CDR3: CASKTGTGMLGGEKLFF
DNA: TGTGCCAGCAAAACCGGGACAGGGATGCTCGGGGGTGAAAAACTGTTTTTT

D: TRBD1
V: TRBV5-4
J: TRBJ2-5
size: few
CDR3: CASSLAGTAETQYF
DNA: TGTGCCAGCAGCTTGGCCGGGACAGCCGAGACCCAGTACTTC

D: -
V: TRBV9
J: TRBJ1-1
size: -
CDR3: CASSVVRENTEAFF
DNA: TGTGCCAGCAGCGTAGTTAGAGAGAACACTGAAGCTTTCTTT

D: TRBD2
V: TRBV2
J: TRBJ2-1
size: -
CDR3: CATREDPRYNEQFF
DNA: TGTGCCACTCGGGAGGACCCACGCTACAATGAGCAGTTCTTC

D: -
V: TRBV5-1
J: TRBJ1-2
size: -
CDR3: CASSLSVSNYGYTF
DNA: TGCGCCAGCAGCTTGTCGGTCTCTAACTATGGCTACACCTTC

D: -
V: TRBV5-1
J: TRBJ2-7
size: -
CDR3: CASSLVYFLPSLYEQYF
DNA: TGCGCCAGCAGCTTGGTTTACTTTCTCCCCTCCCTTTACGAGCAGTACTTC

D: TRBD1
V: TRBV5-4
J: TRBJ2-1
size: -
CDR3: CASSFGTGDPHNEQFF
DNA: TGTGCCAGCAGCTTCGGGACAGGGGACCCCCACAATGAGCAGTTCTTC